The clone carrying this T cell receptor (beta chain) was detected only a few times. Its antigen is as yet unknown. Per germline, CDR1 GTSNPN and CDR2 SVGIG (reference sequence). The CDR3 consists of 12 residues. This sample is part of a study of T-cell reconstitution after alpha-beta-depleted transplantation in children. Construction of the TCRbeta library involved unique molecular identifiers. A single record per CDR3 protein comes from TCRdb applying MiXCR to the PCR reads. The sample includes 300,000 to 350,000 distinct CDR3 sequences, 15% to 20% seen only once; the top ten take around 38%. Overall study results and limits: Some patients owed their high day-60 TCRbeta diversity to surviving recipient T cells and thymic progenitors. In patients about two months after transplant, alpha-beta T cells reportedly arose from several hundred expanded graft clones. T-cell counts and diversity were attributed mostly to newly produced T cells one year after transplant.

The V call is TRBV30, the J call TRBJ2-7, with TRBD1 identical over 10 bases. The receptor comes from a male patient aged 2 to 10 who had a stem cell transplant for acute lymphoblastic leukemia, so the T cells may come from the graft donor. Sequenced material: PBMCs, mostly from graft donor cells, taken 360 days after TCRalphabeta/CD19-depleted stem cell transplant. This CDR3 reads CAGTGEGYEQYF. CDR3 DNA sequence: TGTGCAGGGACAGGGGAAGGCTACGAGCAGTACTTC.